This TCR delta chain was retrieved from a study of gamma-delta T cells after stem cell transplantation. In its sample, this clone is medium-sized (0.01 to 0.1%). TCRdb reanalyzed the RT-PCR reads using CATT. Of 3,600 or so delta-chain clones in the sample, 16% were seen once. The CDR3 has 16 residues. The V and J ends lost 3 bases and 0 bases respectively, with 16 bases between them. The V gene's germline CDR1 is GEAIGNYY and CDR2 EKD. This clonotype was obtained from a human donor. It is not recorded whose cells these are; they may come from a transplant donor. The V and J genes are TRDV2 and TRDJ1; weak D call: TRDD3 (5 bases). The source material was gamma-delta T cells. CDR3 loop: CACDGVGSSYTDKLIF. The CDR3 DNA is TGTGCCTGTGACGGAGTGGGGTCCTCTTACACCGATAAACTCATCTTT.